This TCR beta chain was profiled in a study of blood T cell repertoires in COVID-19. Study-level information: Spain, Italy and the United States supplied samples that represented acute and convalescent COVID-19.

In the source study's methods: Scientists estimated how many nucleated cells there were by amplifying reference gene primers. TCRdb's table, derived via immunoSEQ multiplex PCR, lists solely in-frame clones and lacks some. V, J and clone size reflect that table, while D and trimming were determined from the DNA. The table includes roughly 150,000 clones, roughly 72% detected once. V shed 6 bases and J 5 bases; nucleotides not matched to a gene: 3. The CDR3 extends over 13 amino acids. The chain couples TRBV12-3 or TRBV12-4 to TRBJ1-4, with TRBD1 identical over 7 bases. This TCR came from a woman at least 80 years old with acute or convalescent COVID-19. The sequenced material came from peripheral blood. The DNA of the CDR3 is TGTGCCAGCAGCTGGACAGGAAATGAAAAACTGTTTTTT. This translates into CASSWTGNEKLFF.